This T cell receptor (beta chain) came from a study of control samples from healthy donors and cancer patients. Sequencing used immunoSEQ multiplex PCR; TCRdb keeps in-frame clones, though not all of them. The top ten clones hold approximately 38% of a sample with roughly 94,000 clones, 70% to 85% of them seen once. The receptor was isolated from a man aged 70-80 years with lung cancer. Sequencing was carried out using PBMCs.

The DNA of the CDR3 is TGTGCCAGCAGTACCACAGGGGGCAAGAATCAGCCCCAGCATTTT. This gives the protein CASSTTGGKNQPQHF. The gene calls are TRBV28 and TRBJ1-5; 9 positions agree with TRBD1. The germline V gene encodes CDR1 MDHEN and CDR2 SYDVKM. This CDR3 has 15 residues. The junction had 6 bases not matched to a gene; V was cut back by 5 bases and J by 4 bases.